This is a list of T cell receptor beta chains from one sample in a study of identifying expanded T cells in peripheral blood. Sequencing was performed with immunoSEQ multiplex PCR; in TCRdb, only in-frame clones are kept and a portion is missing. Here the sample spans 110,000 or so clones, about nine tenths being singletons. Sequencing was carried out using blood. These TCRs come from a person between 18 and 75 years old in good health. The CDR3 runs from the conserved cysteine through the conserved F or W. Expanded clones get a size class; other rows say once, few or many, or leave the size out.

size: NA
length: 13
V: TRBV5-1
CDR3: CASRIQGPGGYTF

size: NA
length: 15
V: TRBV18
CDR3: CASSLGQNYNSPLHF

size: NA
length: 14
V: TRBV11-2
CDR3: CASRQTTTNEKLFF

size: NA
length: 13
V: TRBV10-1
CDR3: CASSAGGSYEQYF

size: NA
length: 13
V: TRBV19
CDR3: CASKGARDYEQFF

size: few
length: 14
V: TRBV15
CDR3: CATSRGQQDQPQHF

size: NA
length: 16
V: TRBV19
CDR3: CASSADLGTSTDTQYF

size: NA
length: 12
V: TRBV9
CDR3: CASSATVGELFF

size: NA
length: 14
V: TRBV7-9
CDR3: CASSLKGRGTEAFF

size: once
length: 16
V: TRBV7-9
CDR3: CASSFPTPLSNEKLFF

size: NA
length: 14
V: TRBV18
CDR3: CASSPTGGVVEQYF

size: NA
length: 13
V: TRBV11-2
CDR3: CASRSDGHTEAFF

size: few
length: 16
V: TRBV27
CDR3: CASSLDSLPPYNEQFF

size: NA
length: 19
V: TRBV14
CDR3: CASSARGHQVASHTGELFF

size: NA
length: 15
V: TRBV27
CDR3: CASRQRTGDREKLFF

size: NA
length: 16
V: TRBV7-2
CDR3: CASSLFVTSGGDTQYF

size: few
length: 16
V: TRBV15
CDR3: CATSTTTSGGYNEQFF

size: NA
length: 16
V: TRBV2
CDR3: CASSSPRTGGSYGYTF

size: NA
length: 13
V: TRBV7-9
CDR3: CASSLNEYHGYTF

size: NA
length: 14
V: TRBV4-3
CDR3: CASSLVSGSGGYTF

size: NA
length: 15
V: TRBV7-3
CDR3: CASSTTSLRTDTQYF

size: NA
length: 12
V: TRBV6-6
CDR3: CASSFGFEEQYF

size: NA
length: 14
V: TRBV11-2
CDR3: CASSLGDMSYEQYF

size: NA
length: 15
V: TRBV4-3
CDR3: CASSQDGGRSEKLFF

size: NA
length: 11
V: TRBV5-5
CDR3: CASSPDRFLFF

size: NA
length: 14
V: TRBV7-6
CDR3: CASSPGQPLYEQYF

size: NA
length: 17
V: TRBV2
CDR3: CASRQGQGGDRGTEAFF

size: few
length: 15
V: TRBV19
CDR3: CASSIRQGGGYGYTF

size: NA
length: 13
V: TRBV6-6
CDR3: CASRLPGGDTQYF

size: NA
length: 13
V: TRBV6-1
CDR3: CASSEQRGDGYTF

size: NA
length: 16
V: TRBV30
CDR3: CAWSASRTEVNEKLFF

size: NA
length: 14
V: TRBV6-5
CDR3: CASSSSGVPTEQFF